One sample yielded the 21 T cell receptor beta chains listed below, sequenced in a study of beta chain features in type 1 diabetes. Expressed TCRB transcripts were sequenced after all isolated RNA was converted to cDNA. Repertoires were generated with immunoSEQ multiplex PCR, while TCRdb's copy carries only in-frame clones and drops some. The sample comprises 300,000 to 350,000 clones, 8% of which are singletons, and 0.44% rests with the top ten. The sequencing sample was made of central memory CD4+ T cells from blood. The receptors were gathered from a woman younger than 30 in good health.

The table lists this clone with many counts. The rearrangement links TRBV7-2 to TRBJ2-1; 11 positions match TRBD2. Germline V gene lookup returns CDR1 SGHTA and CDR2 FQGNSA. The CDR3 runs to 17 residues. The J segment lost 0 bases and the V segment lost 3 bases, leaving 4 bases of the junction unmatched. DNA of the CDR3: TGTGCCAGCAGCTTGGCTAGCGGGAGGAACTCCTACAATGAGCAGTTCTTC. The encoded protein is CASSLASGRNSYNEQFF.

The chain joins TRBV7-2 to TRBJ2-1, with unresolved D. This CDR3 comprises 14 residues. Germline V gene data show CDR1 as SGHTA and CDR2 as FQGNSA. Trimming pared 2 bases from V and 4 bases from J, leaving 9 bases between. The CDR3 loop is CASSLHGLYNEQFF. The CDR3 DNA sequence: TGTGCCAGCAGCTTACACGGGCTATACAATGAGCAGTTCTTC.

The chain links TRBV19 to TRBJ1-2; 9 bases are shared with TRBD1. The CDR3 runs 14 residues. V gave up 7 bases and J gave up 4 bases; unmatched junction bases: 7. CDR1 and CDR2 from the germline V gene are LNHDA and SQIVND (reference sequence). The CDR3 region has the DNA TGTGCCAGTAAGGAGACAGGGGGAAGCTATGGCTACACCTTC. It encodes CASKETGGSYGYTF.

This clone was counted between two and nine times. The chain uses TRBV28 and TRBJ2-1; TRBD2 agrees at 8 bases. J was trimmed by 4 bases and V by 5 bases; bases with no gene match: 7. The CDR3 covers 15 residues. Per germline, CDR1 MDHEN and CDR2 SYDVKM. The CDR3 sequence is CASSPIAGHYNEQFF. Here the CDR3 DNA reads TGTGCCAGCAGTCCAATAGCGGGACATTACAATGAGCAGTTCTTC.

This chain connects TRBV7-3 to TRBJ2-3; the D is unclear. V lost 5 bases to trimming and J lost 4 bases, with 13 bases between them. Looked up from germline, CDR1 is SGHTA and CDR2 is FQGTGA. CDR3 length: 14 amino acids. Written as DNA, the CDR3 is TGTGCCAGCAGCACGTCTTCAGTGGCAGATACGCAGTATTTT. As protein: CASSTSSVADTQYF.

The table lists this clone with many counts. The gene calls are TRBV7-9 and TRBJ1-5, with 9 bases identical to TRBD1. The germline gives CDR1 SEHNR, CDR2 FQNEAQ (reference sequence). J lost 6 bases, V lost 5 bases, and 11 bases had no gene match. The CDR3 covers 16 residues. In DNA form, the CDR3 reads TGTGCCAGCAGCCCCACAGGACAGGGGCCGATTCAGCCCCAGCATTTT. It specifies CASSPTGQGPIQPQHF.

This clone was observed a few times. This sequence joins TRBV18 and TRBJ2-7; 7 bases match TRBD2. The V gene end was trimmed by 0 bases and the J gene end by 2 bases; junction bases not matched to a gene: 10. The CDR3 runs to 17 residues. CDR1 and CDR2 from the germline V gene are KGHSH and LQKENI. The CDR3 nucleotides are TGTGCCAGCTCACCACCGGTGCTAGCGGACTTTACCTACGAGCAGTACTTC. As protein: CASSPPVLADFTYEQYF. Full variable domain (remainder filled in from reference TRBV18 and TRBJ2-7): NAGVMQNPRHLVRRRGQEARLRCSPMKGHSHVYWYRQLPEEGLKFMVYLQKENIIDESGMPKERFSAEFPKEGPSILRIQQVVRGDSAAYFCASSPPVLADFTYEQYFGPGTRLTVT.

This clone was counted between two and nine times. The CDR3 nucleotides are TGTGCCAGCAGTGTTGCGGGGGCGCGGGCCAAAAACATTCAGTACTTC. This encodes CASSVAGARAKNIQYF. The rearrangement links TRBV27 to TRBJ2-4; the D gene is possibly TRBD2 (7 bases). The V end lost 5 bases, the J end lost 1 base, and 15 bases lay between the germline ends. Germline assignment: CDR1 MNHEY and CDR2 SMNVEV (reference sequence). The CDR3 loop spans 16 amino acids.

This clone was detected only a few times. This sequence joins TRBV5-1 and TRBJ1-1; TRBD1 is a possible D gene (5 bases). Germline CDR1 and CDR2: SGHRS and YFSETQ. V was trimmed by 2 bases and J by 11 bases, leaving 16 bases between them. The CDR3 covers 13 residues. Here the CDR3 DNA reads TGCGCCAGCAGCTTAACACCACGGGGGAAGGCTTTCTTT. This translates into CASSLTPRGKAFF.

J is TRBJ2-1 and V is TRBV7-9, with D possibly being TRBD1 (6 bases). The V and J ends lost 7 bases and 8 bases respectively, with 24 bases between them. This CDR3 is built from 16 residues. Looked up from germline, CDR1 is SEHNR and CDR2 is FQNEAQ (reference sequence). Written as DNA, the CDR3 is TGTGCCAGCACCCTCCTTTGGACAGCGGCACGATATGAGCAGTTCTTC. Amino acid sequence: CASTLLWTAARYEQFF.

This clone was seen more than once but under ten times. J is TRBJ2-1 and V is TRBV27; unclear D gene. CDR3 size: 13 residues. CDR1 and CDR2 (germline): MNHEY, SMNVEV (reference sequence). V was shortened by 4 bases and J by 4 bases, with 8 bases between the two germline ends. The CDR3 DNA sequence: TGTGCCAGCAGTTCGAACAGATACAATGAGCAGTTCTTC. Its translation is CASSSNRYNEQFF.

This clone was counted a few times. The chain employs TRBV4-3 and TRBJ1-1, with 7 bases identical to TRBD1. The CDR3 is 13 residues long. The trim removed 5 bases at V and 5 bases at J, leaving 5 bases unmatched. Per germline, CDR1 LGHNA and CDR2 YSLEER. CDR3 in amino acids: CASSGGQRTEAFF. The CDR3 DNA sequence: TGCGCCAGCAGCGGGGGACAGAGAACTGAAGCTTTCTTT.

CDR3 in amino acids: CASSPRGQGNPEAFF. The CDR3 nucleotides read TGTGCCAGCAGCCCCCGCGGACAGGGGAATCCTGAAGCTTTCTTT. The chain joins TRBV6-6 to TRBJ1-1, with 9 bases identical to TRBD1. After removal of 6 bases from V and 6 bases from J, the junction contained 11 bases not matched to a gene. The length of the CDR3 is 15 residues. The V gene's germline CDR1 is MNHNY and CDR2 SVGAGI (reference sequence).

The chain links TRBV15 to TRBJ1-1; 7 bases match TRBD1. V lost 4 bases and J lost 6; bases outside the gene matches: 8. The V gene's germline CDR1 is LNHNV and CDR2 YYDKDF (reference sequence). This CDR3 contains 14 residues. CDR3 amino acids: CATSIRQGNAEAFF. Written as DNA, the CDR3 is TGTGCCACCAGCATCCGACAGGGTAATGCTGAAGCTTTCTTT.

The gene calls are TRBV25-1 and TRBJ2-7, with no clear D. This CDR3 region has 12 residues. Trimming left V 2 bases short and J 4 bases short, with 6 bases between. Germline lookup yields CDR1 MGHDK and CDR2 SYGVNS. CDR3 in amino acids: CASSEGPYEQYF. DNA of the CDR3: TGTGCCAGCAGTGAAGGACCGTACGAGCAGTACTTC.

As concerns this clone: The sample carries other DNA sequences with the same CDR3. This chain links TRBV4-2 with TRBJ2-1; 7 bases fit TRBD2. The CDR3 consists of 16 residues. V shed 1 base and J 5 bases; nucleotides not matched to a gene: 8. Germline lookup yields CDR1 LGHNA and CDR2 YNFKEQ. Here the CDR3 reads CASSQGRAGEHNEQFF. The CDR3 bases are TGTGCCAGCAGCCAAGGTCGGGCGGGAGAACACAATGAGCAGTTCTTC.

This clone showed up just once. The rearrangement links TRBV7-2 to TRBJ2-5; 10 bases are a match to TRBD2. Germline V gene sequence: CDR1 SGHTA, CDR2 FQGNSA. J gave up 13 bases and V 5 bases, and 13 bases lay outside the gene matches. The CDR3 spans 14 residues. The CDR3 sequence is CASSQEFGLAAMYF. The CDR3 DNA is TGTGCCAGCAGCCAAGAATTCGGACTAGCGGCGATGTACTTC. Variable domain in full (rest from reference TRBV7-2 and TRBJ2-5): GAGVSQSPSNKVTEKGKDVELRCDPISGHTALYWYRQSLGQGLEFLIYFQGNSAPDKSGLPSDRFSAERTGGSVSTLTIQRTQQEDSAVYLCASSQEFGLAAMYFGPGTRLLVL.

This rearrangement joins TRBV5-6 to TRBJ1-2; weak D call: TRBD1 (5 bases). CDR3 length equals 15 residues. With 2 bases removed from V and 4 bases from J, the gap between germline ends came to 15 bases. Germline CDR1 SGHDT, CDR2 YYEEEE. This CDR3 reads CASSFRGTPPYGYTF. The CDR3 nucleotides are TGTGCCAGCAGCTTTCGCGGGACTCCCCCCTATGGCTACACCTTC.

The gene calls are TRBV15 and TRBJ1-2; D remains unclear. The V gene's germline CDR1 is LNHNV and CDR2 YYDKDF (reference sequence). The CDR3 loop spans 15 amino acids. Trimming left V 0 bases short and J 4 bases short, with 12 bases between. The CDR3 nucleotides read TGTGCCACCAGCAGAGATCGTTCGAGTAGCTATGGCTACACCTTC. It is translated as CATSRDRSSSYGYTF. The variable domain in full, completed from reference TRBV15 and TRBJ1-2, reads DAMVIQNPRYQVTQFGKPVTLSCSQTLNHNVMYWYQQKSSQAPKLLFHYYDKDFNNEADTPDNFQSRRPNTSFCFLDIRSPGLGDTAMYLCATSRDRSSSYGYTFGSGTRLTVV.

The chain uses TRBV23-1 and TRBJ2-7, with 7 bases identical to TRBD1. TRBV23-1 is recorded as an ORF, its role being uncertain. V lost 3 bases, J lost 1 base, and 9 bases stayed unmatched. The CDR3 sequence is 16 residues long. The CDR3 coding sequence is TGCGCCAGCAGTCACAAGGGGACAGCTCAATCCTACGAGCAGTACTTC. Translating gives CASSHKGTAQSYEQYF.

This chain links TRBV13 with TRBJ2-7; 12 bases are shared with TRBD2. Germline values: CDR1 PRHDT, CDR2 FYEKMQ (reference sequence). The trim removed 5 bases at V and 2 bases at J, leaving 7 bases unmatched. The CDR3 runs to 16 residues. The CDR3 coding sequence is TGTGCCAGCAGCCAGACCAGACTAGCGGGAGCCTACGAGCAGTACTTC. This encodes CASSQTRLAGAYEQYF.